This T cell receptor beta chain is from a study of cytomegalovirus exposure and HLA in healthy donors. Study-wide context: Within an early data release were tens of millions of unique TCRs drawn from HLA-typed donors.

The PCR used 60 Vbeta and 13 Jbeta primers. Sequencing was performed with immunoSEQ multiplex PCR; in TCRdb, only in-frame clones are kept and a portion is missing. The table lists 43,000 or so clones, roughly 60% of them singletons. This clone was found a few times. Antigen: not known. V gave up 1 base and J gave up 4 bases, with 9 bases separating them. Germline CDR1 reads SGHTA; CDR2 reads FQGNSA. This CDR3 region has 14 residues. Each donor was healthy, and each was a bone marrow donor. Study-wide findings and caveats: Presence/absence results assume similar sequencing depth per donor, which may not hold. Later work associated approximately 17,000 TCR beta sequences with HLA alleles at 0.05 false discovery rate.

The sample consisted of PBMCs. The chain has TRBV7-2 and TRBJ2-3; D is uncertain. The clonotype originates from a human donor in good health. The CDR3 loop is CASSLVPVPDTQYF. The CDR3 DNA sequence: TGTGCCAGCAGCTTAGTCCCGGTCCCAGATACGCAGTATTTT.